This TCR beta chain was found in a study of cytomegalovirus exposure and HLA in healthy donors. The study, taken as a whole, reports: In a later analysis, V- and J-gene trimming of beta chains associated with a DCLRE1C missense variant, replicated independently. By a later analysis, the bulk of CMV-associated TCR beta chains appeared HLA-restricted. Many donors carried some public TCRs, although rarity characterized most TCR sequences.

With regard to this clone: Its antigen is undetermined.

Researchers ran the PCR with 60 Vbeta and 13 Jbeta primers. The data were produced by immunoSEQ multiplex PCR, yet TCRdb's version contains in-frame clones alone and is incomplete. This table has approximately 150,000 clones, 65% to 80% appearing once. V dropped 2 bases and J dropped 6 bases, with 12 bases sitting between them. The CDR3 extends over 14 amino acids. The germline CDR1 and CDR2 sequences are SGHTA and FQGNSA. This receptor was taken from a male donor in good health and CMV-seronegative. This chain joins TRBV7-2 and TRBJ2-3, with a tentative D call TRBD2 (7 bases). Specimen: PBMCs. The CDR3 reads CASSLTRGGDTQYF. DNA of the CDR3: TGTGCCAGCAGCTTAACTAGGGGGGGGGATACGCAGTATTTT.